This paragraph covers one T cell receptor beta chain sequence. The target antigen is unknown. This sample was included in a study of cytomegalovirus exposure and HLA in healthy donors. Across the study: One earlier analysis, a look at about 179 million T cells, found around 110 million unique TCR beta sequences. About 85 million unique TCRs from HLA-typed donors were held in an early release of data. Findings of the study overall: Earlier findings revealed that most TCR beta V segments proved productive either about 90% or about 30% of the time. One later analysis reportedly identified an Asian-associated ancestry cluster that showed fewer N-insertions than the roughly 670-donor mean.

13 Jbeta primers and 60 Vbeta primers were used for the PCR. This table comes from immunoSEQ multiplex PCR, and its TCRdb copy is limited to in-frame clones, with some not included. This sample carries about 72,000 clones, roughly 77% of them seen once, and the ten largest clones take around 6.3%. CDR1 and CDR2 (germline): SGHNT, YENEEA. The CDR3 length is 14 residues. V dropped 1 base and J dropped 3 bases, with 8 bases sitting between them. The TCR comes from a human donor in good health. The sample consisted of PBMCs. The rearrangement uses TRBV11-3 and TRBJ2-3; D may be TRBD2 (5 bases). The CDR3 DNA reads as TGTGCCAGCAGCTTAGGAGGGATGACAGATACGCAGTATTTT. Translated, it gives CASSLGGMTDTQYF.